What follows are 11 T cell receptor beta chains derived from one specimen sequenced in a study of siplizumab effects on memory and regulatory T cells. The assay was immunoSEQ multiplex PCR, and TCRdb's table has in-frame clones only and misses some. The sample includes around 120,000 clones, about 94% seen only once; the top ten take about 1.8%. The material sequenced was non-Treg CD4+ T cells sorted from blood. These receptors were taken from a human donor in good health.

This chain uses TRBV2 with TRBJ1-1; D is possibly TRBD1 (6 bases). The CDR3 covers 14 residues. Germline V lookup: CDR1 SNHLY, CDR2 FYNNEI. Trimming cost V 5 bases and J 1 base, with 11 bases left between them. CDR3 residues: CASSLLQGNTEAFF. CDR3 DNA sequence: TGTGCCAGCAGTCTGTTACAGGGGAACACTGAAGCTTTCTTT.

This clone was recorded once. The chain joins TRBV10-3 to TRBJ2-7; TRBD1 might be the D (6 bases). V shed 3 bases and J shed 2 bases, with 11 bases lying between them. Germline V gene lookup returns CDR1 ENHRY and CDR2 SYGVKD. The CDR3 extends over 14 amino acids. The CDR3 sequence: CAISDGTRTYEQYF. The CDR3 bases are TGTGCCATCAGTGACGGGACAAGGACCTACGAGCAGTACTTC.

The V call is TRBV10-1, the J call TRBJ2-1; 9 bases fit TRBD2. From germline, CDR1 is WNHNN and CDR2 SYGVQD (reference sequence). Unmatched junction bases numbered 2, after V lost 4 bases and J lost 13 bases. CDR3 length: 11 amino acids. The CDR3 reads CASSGGRGQFF. In DNA, the CDR3 is TGCGCCAGCAGTGGCGGGAGGGGACAGTTCTTC.

V gene TRBV5-6 combines with J gene TRBJ2-1, with D possibly being TRBD2 (6 bases). V was cut by 2 bases and J by 0 bases, with 12 bases left in between. Germline V gene data show CDR1 as SGHDT and CDR2 as YYEEEE. This CDR3 is built from 16 residues. CDR3: CASSFRLVSSYNEQFF. The CDR3 nucleotides read TGTGCCAGCAGCTTTAGACTAGTCAGCTCCTACAATGAGCAGTTCTTC. Variable domain in full (rest from reference TRBV5-6 and TRBJ2-1): DAGVTQSPTHLIKTRGQQVTLRCSPKSGHDTVSWYQQALGQGPQFIFQYYEEEERQRGNFPDRFSGHQFPNYSSELNVNALLLGDSALYLCASSFRLVSSYNEQFFGPGTRLTVL.

This clone was found once. The chain is built from TRBV30 and TRBJ2-5; the D gene is possibly TRBD2 (5 bases). V was trimmed by 2 bases and J by 4 bases, leaving 14 bases between them. CDR1 is GTSNPN and CDR2 is SVGIG in the germline V gene (reference sequence). The CDR3 length is 14 residues. In DNA, the CDR3 is TGTGCCTGGAGTCCCCCGACTAATTCAGAGACCCAGTACTTC. Translating it yields CAWSPPTNSETQYF.

The gene calls are TRBV5-4 and TRBJ1-4; D is unresolved. The germline V gene encodes CDR1 SGHNT and CDR2 YYREEE (reference sequence). Trimming stripped 4 bases from V and 3 bases from J, with 13 bases between. This CDR3 has 15 amino acids. CDR3: CASSRWKESNEKLFF. The CDR3 coding sequence is TGTGCCAGCAGCCGATGGAAAGAGTCTAATGAAAAACTGTTTTTT.

The chain combines TRBV10-3 with TRBJ2-2, with TRBD1 matching 7 bases. Trimming at V came to 6 bases and at J to 1 base, leaving 8 bases not matched to a gene. CDR1 ENHRY and CDR2 SYGVKD come from the germline V gene. The CDR3 contains 16 residues. Here the CDR3 reads CAIRATGPLNTGELFF. The DNA of the CDR3 is TGTGCCATCAGGGCGACAGGGCCTTTGAACACCGGGGAGCTGTTTTTT.

The rearrangement links TRBV18 to TRBJ1-1; D might be TRBD1 (6 bases). There are 17 residues in the CDR3. Germline V lookup: CDR1 KGHSH, CDR2 LQKENI. V lost 3 bases and J lost 0, with 17 bases in between. The CDR3 is CASSPLGGEGVNTEAFF. As DNA, the CDR3 is TGTGCCAGCTCACCGCTCGGGGGCGAAGGTGTGAACACTGAAGCTTTCTTT.

This chain joins TRBV6-1 and TRBJ2-7; tentative D call: TRBD1 (6 bases). Germline values: CDR1 MNHNS, CDR2 SASEGT. CDR3 length: 15 residues. The germline V and J ends were trimmed by 5 bases and 0 bases, with 14 bases remaining between them. The CDR3 protein is CASSRGSGLSYEQYF. In DNA form, the CDR3 reads TGTGCCAGCAGTAGGGGGAGCGGACTCTCCTACGAGCAGTACTTC.

The genes are TRBV7-8 and TRBJ1-1; D not resolved. Germline CDR1 SGHVS, CDR2 FQNEAQ. CDR3 size: 13 residues. V shed 5 bases and J shed 1 base, with 8 bases lying between them. This CDR3 is CASSPLGNTEAFF. The CDR3 bases are TGTGCCAGCAGCCCCCTCGGGAACACTGAAGCTTTCTTT.

As to this clone: Other DNA sequences from this sample encode an identical CDR3 as well. The chain has TRBV14 and TRBJ2-3, with 12 bases fitting TRBD2. This CDR3 is 16 amino acids long. Germline V gene sequence: CDR1 SGHDN, CDR2 FVKESK. V trimming: 2 bases; J trimming: 1 base; junction bases outside the gene matches: 1. The CDR3 DNA sequence: TGTGCCAGCAGCCAACTAGCGGGAGGGCGCACAGATACGCAGTATTTT. This translates into CASSQLAGGRTDTQYF.